A single T cell receptor (beta chain) is shown here with its context. Antigen unknown. These data originate in a study of early stage breast cancer tumors. Study context: About 8 ER+/PR+/HER2- tumors were invasive ductal; a few were invasive lobular.

Only in-frame clones appear in the TCRdb table, and some are missing; sequencing was by immunoSEQ multiplex PCR. This repertoire shows more than 60,000 clones, more than 65% found once; its top ten account for under 4%. Trimming took 1 base from V and 9 from J, leaving 28 bases between them. CDR1 and CDR2 from the germline V gene are SGHTA and FQGNSA. The CDR3 length is 18 residues. Study-level findings and limits: Tumors had roughly 2.5-fold higher T cell density and higher clonality than adjacent normal breast tissue.

The sequence derives from a person aged 55-75 years with breast cancer. The sample taken for sequencing was blood. This chain links TRBV7-2 with TRBJ2-7; possibly TRBD1 or TRBD2 for D (6 bases each). Here the CDR3 DNA reads TGTGCCAGCAGCTTAGGTCCGCGGGGTGGGCAGTGGGGGGCGACGCAGTACTTC. This gives the protein CASSLGPRGGQWGATQYF.